This TCR beta chain was retrieved from a study of shared clonotypes between healthy human individuals. Produced via immunoSEQ multiplex PCR; TCRdb's table is partial and in-frame only. In the table there are approximately 980,000 clones, over 75% of which are singletons. Losses at the gene ends were 7 bases for V and 7 bases for J; bases not matched to a gene: 7. The germline CDR1 and CDR2 sequences are LNHDA and SQIVND (reference sequence). The CDR3 length is 13 residues. The chain recombines TRBV19 with TRBJ1-5, with 7 bases aligning to TRBD1. The clonotype was recovered from a man between 18 and 35 years old in good health. Sequenced input: memory CD4+ T cells sorted from blood. As to subset: CD45RA-negative fraction. The CDR3 coding sequence is TGTGCCAGTACCCCAGGGGGGGCACAGCCCCAGCATTTT. This codes for CASTPGGAQPQHF.